This T cell receptor (beta chain) appears in the sequencing data of a study of T-cell memory formation after mild COVID-19. Losses at the gene ends were 5 bases for V and 7 bases for J; bases not matched to a gene: 14. The germline CDR1 and CDR2 sequences are SGHTA and FQGNSA. The CDR3 runs 16 residues. TCRdb used MiXCR to reprocess the 5' RACE reads, holding one entry per CDR3 protein. The data contain around 190,000 distinct CDR3 sequences, about 18% of them singletons. Sequencing used PBMCs or a T cell subset sorted from them (not recorded which). V is TRBV7-2 and J is TRBJ2-5; 9 bases are shared with TRBD2. The clonotype was recovered from a man aged 18 to 30 who had mild COVID-19 (a few samples of this study predate the infection). Cell type and time point are not known. The CDR3 DNA follows: TGTGCCAGCAGCACCCGTTCTAGCGGGGCTCCGGGGACCCAGTACTTC. Amino acids: CASSTRSSGAPGTQYF.